This TCR beta chain was sequenced for a study of shared clonotypes between healthy human individuals. Concerning this clone itself: Other DNA sequences within the sample encode an identical CDR3.

The CDR3 spans 11 residues. V lost 1 base and J 4 bases, leaving 4 bases between the germline ends. Per the germline V gene, CDR1 is GTSNPN and CDR2 is SVGIG (reference sequence). Donors had no recently reported acute infections or vaccinations and were HIV-negative. Using immunoSEQ multiplex PCR, the repertoire was profiled, and TCRdb retains in-frame clones only, with some absent. The sample has 470,000 or so clones; approximately 78% are singletons. The source is a woman in her 40s in good health. Some clones in this sample may be carry-over from other donors' samples. The genes are TRBV30 and TRBJ1-2; no clear D gene. The sequencing input was PBMCs. The CDR3 loop reads CAWSGLYGYTF. CDR3 DNA: TGTGCCTGGAGTGGGCTCTATGGCTACACCTTC.